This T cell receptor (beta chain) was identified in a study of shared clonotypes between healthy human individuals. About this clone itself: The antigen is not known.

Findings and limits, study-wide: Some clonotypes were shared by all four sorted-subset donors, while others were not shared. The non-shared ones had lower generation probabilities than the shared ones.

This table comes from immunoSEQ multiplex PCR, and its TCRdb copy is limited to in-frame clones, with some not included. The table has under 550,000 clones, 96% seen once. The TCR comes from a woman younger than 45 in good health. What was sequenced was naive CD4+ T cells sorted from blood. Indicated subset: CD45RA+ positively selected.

CDR3 coding DNA: TGTGCCAGCTCACCAATAGGGACAGGGGGTAATCAGCCCCAGCATTTT. It specifies CASSPIGTGGNQPQHF. V gene TRBV18 combines with J gene TRBJ1-5; 11 bases match TRBD1. CDR3 size: 16 residues. V was pared by 2 bases and J by 4 bases, with 4 bases of the junction left unmatched. Germline-derived CDR1 and CDR2 are KGHSH and LQKENI. Combining the CDR3 with reference TRBV18 and TRBJ1-5 gives the whole variable domain NAGVMQNPRHLVRRRGQEARLRCSPMKGHSHVYWYRQLPEEGLKFMVYLQKENIIDESGMPKERFSAEFPKEGPSILRIQQVVRGDSAAYFCASSPIGTGGNQPQHFGDGTRLSIL.